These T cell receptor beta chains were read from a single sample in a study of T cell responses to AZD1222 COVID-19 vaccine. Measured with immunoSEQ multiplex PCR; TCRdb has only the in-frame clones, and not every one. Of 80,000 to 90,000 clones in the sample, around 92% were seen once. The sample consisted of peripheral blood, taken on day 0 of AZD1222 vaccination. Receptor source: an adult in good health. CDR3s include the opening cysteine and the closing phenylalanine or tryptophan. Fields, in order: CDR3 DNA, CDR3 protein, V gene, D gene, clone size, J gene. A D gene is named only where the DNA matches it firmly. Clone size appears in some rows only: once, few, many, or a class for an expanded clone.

TGTGCCATATGGGACTCGCGAGGGCAAGAGACCCAGTACTTC | CAIWDSRGQETQYF | TRBV28 | . | . | TRBJ2-5
TGTGCCACCAGTGATGGCCTAGCGGGAGGGGGCGAGACCCAGTACTTC | CATSDGLAGGGETQYF | TRBV24-1 | TRBD2 | once | TRBJ2-5
TGTGCCTGGGGATGGGACAGGGGGCATGAAGCTTTCTTT | CAWGWDRGHEAFF | TRBV30 | TRBD1 | . | TRBJ1-1
TGTGCCACCAGTGGCCCCGGCCACGATGGCTACACCTTC | CATSGPGHDGYTF | TRBV24-1 | . | . | TRBJ1-2
TGTGCCAGCAGCCCGGGACAGGGAGCCTACGAGCAGTACTTC | CASSPGQGAYEQYF | TRBV6-5 | TRBD1 | once | TRBJ2-7
TGTGCCAGCAGCTTGGGGGGCGGGAGGGCCCCCGAGCAGTACTTC | CASSLGGGRAPEQYF | TRBV5-4 | TRBD2 | . | TRBJ2-7
TGCGCCAGCAGCTTACAAAGGACAGGGCAAGAGACCCAGTACTTC | CASSLQRTGQETQYF | TRBV5-1 | TRBD1 | . | TRBJ2-5
TGTGCCAGCAGCTTTGGAGATAGACCCCAGTGGGGGGAGACCCAGTACTTC | CASSFGDRPQWGETQYF | TRBV5-8 | . | . | TRBJ2-5
TGCGCCAGCAGCTTAATACAGGGGGCGCGAGGCTACACCTTC | CASSLIQGARGYTF | TRBV5-1 | TRBD1 | . | TRBJ1-2
TGCGCCAGCAGCCGGGGGCTAGAAGCAGAGACCCAGTACTTC | CASSRGLEAETQYF | TRBV5-1 | . | many | TRBJ2-5
TGTGCCAGCAGCTTCAATCAGGCGTGGAGGGATACGCAGTATTTT | CASSFNQAWRDTQYF | TRBV7-9 | . | . | TRBJ2-3
TGTGCCAGCAGCGGGGCCCTACTTGGTTCCTATAATTCACCCCTCCACTTT | CASSGALLGSYNSPLHF | TRBV25-1 | . | . | TRBJ1-6
TGTGCCAGCAGCCAAGTCTCGGGTTACCCTAGCAATCAGCCCCAGCATTTT | CASSQVSGYPSNQPQHF | TRBV4-2 | . | . | TRBJ1-5
TGCGCCAGCAGCCCTCCTGACGGTGGCTACGAGCAGTACTTC | CASSPPDGGYEQYF | TRBV5-1 | . | . | TRBJ2-7
TGTGCCAGCAGTTTCCGGACAGGGGGACTAGCGGGAGTTGTGACAGATACGCAGTATTTT | CASSFRTGGLAGVVTDTQYF | TRBV6-2/TRBV6-3 | TRBD2 | . | TRBJ2-3
TGCGCCAGCAGTGAGTCGACCGGAGGACCCATGAACACTGAAGCTTTCTTT | CASSESTGGPMNTEAFF | TRBV10-1 | . | . | TRBJ1-1
TGTGCCAGCAGTTTAATAGCGGGAGGTGAGCAGTTCTTC | CASSLIAGGEQFF | TRBV28 | TRBD2 | . | TRBJ2-1
TGTGCCAGCAGCTTGGTGGCCGAGACCCAGTACTTC | CASSLVAETQYF | TRBV5-6 | . | . | TRBJ2-5
TGTGCCAGCACCTCAGCGGATTACAATGAGCAGTTCTTC | CASTSADYNEQFF | TRBV6-5 | . | . | TRBJ2-1
TGTGCCTCCCACACTCCTGGGGACTATGGCTACACCTTC | CASHTPGDYGYTF | TRBV12-3/TRBV12-4 | . | once | TRBJ1-2
TGTGCCAGCAGCTTGTATTCCGGGAGCTACAATGAGCAGTTCTTC | CASSLYSGSYNEQFF | TRBV5-6 | . | . | TRBJ2-1
TGTGCCAGCAGCTTACGAACCTTGGACGAGCAGTACTTC | CASSLRTLDEQYF | TRBV7-9 | . | once | TRBJ2-7
TGTGCCACCAGCAGCTGGGACAGGAGCTCCTACGAGCAGTACTTC | CATSSWDRSSYEQYF | TRBV15 | TRBD1 | . | TRBJ2-7
TGTGCCAGCAGCAGTGGGGTGGTTGAGACCCAGTACTTC | CASSSGVVETQYF | TRBV7-9 | . | . | TRBJ2-5
TGTGCCAGCAGTTTAATACAGTACAGATGGACAGATACGCAGTATTTT | CASSLIQYRWTDTQYF | TRBV28 | . | . | TRBJ2-3
TGTGCCACCATGAGGGGGCCCTACAATGAGCAGTTCTTC | CATMRGPYNEQFF | TRBV24-1 | TRBD1 | . | TRBJ2-1
TGTGCCAGCAGGACTACGGGACAGGGTGTCCAGCCCCAGCATTTT | CASRTTGQGVQPQHF | TRBV6-5 | TRBD1 | . | TRBJ1-5
TGTGCCATCAGTGAGGCGGTGTACCAAGAGACCCAGTACTTC | CAISEAVYQETQYF | TRBV10-3 | . | . | TRBJ2-5
TGTGCCACCAGGGGACAGGGGAACACTGAAGCTTTCTTT | CATRGQGNTEAFF | TRBV24-1 | TRBD1 | . | TRBJ1-1
TGCAGTGCTAGTGCAGGGGCCTCTTACAATGAGCAGTTCTTC | CSASAGASYNEQFF | TRBV20-1 | . | . | TRBJ2-1
TGCGCCACCAACCAGGGGACGGGCACAGATACGCAGTATTTT | CATNQGTGTDTQYF | TRBV5-1 | . | . | TRBJ2-3
TGTGCCAGCAGCTTGTGGCGGGAGTCATCCTACGAGCAGTACTTC | CASSLWRESSYEQYF | TRBV7-8 | TRBD2 | . | TRBJ2-7
TGTGCCAGCAGTCCCCCCGGAACGGCAGGGGGGTATGAGCAGTACTTC | CASSPPGTAGGYEQYF | TRBV28 | . | . | TRBJ2-7
TGTGCCAGTTTACCAGGATCAGGGGCCAACGTCCTGACTTTC | CASLPGSGANVLTF | TRBV11-2 | . | . | TRBJ2-6
TGTGCCAGCTCACCAACCCTTGGGACCTTCCAAGAGACCCAGTACTTC | CASSPTLGTFQETQYF | TRBV18 | . | . | TRBJ2-5
TGCGCCAGCAGCCCCACCACAGTACAAGGCTCCTACGAGCAGTACTTC | CASSPTTVQGSYEQYF | TRBV5-1 | . | . | TRBJ2-7